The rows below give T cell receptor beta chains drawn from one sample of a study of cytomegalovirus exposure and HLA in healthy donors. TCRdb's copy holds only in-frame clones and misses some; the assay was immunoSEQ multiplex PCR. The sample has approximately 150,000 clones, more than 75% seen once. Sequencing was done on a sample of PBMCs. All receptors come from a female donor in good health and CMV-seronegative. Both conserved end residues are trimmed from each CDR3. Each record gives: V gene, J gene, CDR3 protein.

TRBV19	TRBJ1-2	ASSTSSQVLSNYGYT
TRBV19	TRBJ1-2	ASSIVPRSRSYT
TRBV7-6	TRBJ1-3	ASSLVGDRHSSGNTIY
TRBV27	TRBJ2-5	ASSFWAGFMETQY
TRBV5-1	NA	ASSPSPGQTYEQY
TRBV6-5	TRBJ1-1	ASSYRYFSLNTEAF
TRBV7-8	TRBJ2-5	ASSFLTSVGETQY
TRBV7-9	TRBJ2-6	ASSSTSGGRSGANVLT
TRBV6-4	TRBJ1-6	ASSGGAGGNSPLH
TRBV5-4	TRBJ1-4	ASSSGTGGFEKLF
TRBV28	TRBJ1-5	ASSIGRVIGNQPQH
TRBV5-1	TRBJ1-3	ASSLQASEPGNTIY
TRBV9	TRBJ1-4	ASSVDPDRGSEKLF
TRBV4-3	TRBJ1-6	ASSRGQPSSYNSPLH
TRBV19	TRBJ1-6	ASARAGNSPLH
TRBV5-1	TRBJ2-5	ASRPTGAQETQY
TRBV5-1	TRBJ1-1	ASPGGDCTEAF
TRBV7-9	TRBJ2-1	ASSPPERPNEQF
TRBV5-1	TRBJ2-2	ASSTANTGELF
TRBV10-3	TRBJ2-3	AITEGASTDTQY
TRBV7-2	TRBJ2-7	ASSFSTVLQGSAAYEQY
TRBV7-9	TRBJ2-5	ASSLESSTY
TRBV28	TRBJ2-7	ASSPGHGSSYEQY
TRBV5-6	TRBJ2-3	ASSWRTGGTDTQY
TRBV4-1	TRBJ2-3	ASSQTGTGTDTQY
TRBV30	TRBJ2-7	AWSFGTAYEQY
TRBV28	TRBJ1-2	ASSPREVHYGYT
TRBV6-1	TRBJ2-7	ASNPAGGPYEQY
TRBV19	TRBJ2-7	ASSPPGAGYEQY
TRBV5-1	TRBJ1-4	ASSLASGQNEKLF
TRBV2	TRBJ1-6	ASIEVGNSPLH
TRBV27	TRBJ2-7	ASSFFGTSVSEQY
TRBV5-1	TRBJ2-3	ASSLAGTIFSTDTQY
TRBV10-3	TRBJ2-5	ATRGLAGETQY
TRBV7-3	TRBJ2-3	ASSPAMARTDTQY
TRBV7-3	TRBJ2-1	ASSLTRQGPNEQF
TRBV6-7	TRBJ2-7	ARELPTGTGISLESHEQY
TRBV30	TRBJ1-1	AWHLTTEAF
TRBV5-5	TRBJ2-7	ASSLLREQY
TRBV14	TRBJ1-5	ASSKGQGQPQH
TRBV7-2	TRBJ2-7	ASSLRGPTYEQY
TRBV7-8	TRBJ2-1	ASSYRQGGDEQF
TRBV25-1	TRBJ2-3	ASRPSGSGGPDTQY
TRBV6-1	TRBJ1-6	AGSMNRGSSPLH
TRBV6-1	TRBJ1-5	ASSGRGFGNQPQH
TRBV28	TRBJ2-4	ASSLEGIAKNIQY
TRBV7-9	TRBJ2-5	ASSSRTSYQETQY
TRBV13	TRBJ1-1	ASSPRGTGAEAF
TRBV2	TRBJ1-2	ASSERGNYGYT
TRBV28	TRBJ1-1	ASRPHTPTEAF